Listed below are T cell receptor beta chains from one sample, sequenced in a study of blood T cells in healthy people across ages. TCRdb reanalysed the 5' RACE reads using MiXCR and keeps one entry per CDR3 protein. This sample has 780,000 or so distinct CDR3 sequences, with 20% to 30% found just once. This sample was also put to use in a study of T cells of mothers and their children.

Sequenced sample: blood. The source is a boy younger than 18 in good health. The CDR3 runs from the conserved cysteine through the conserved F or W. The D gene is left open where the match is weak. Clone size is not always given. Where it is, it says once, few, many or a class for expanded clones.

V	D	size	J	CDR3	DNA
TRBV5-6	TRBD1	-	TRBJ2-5	CASSFPDLDRGRETQYF	TGTGCCAGCAGCTTCCCAGACCTCGACAGGGGGCGAGAGACCCAGTACTTC
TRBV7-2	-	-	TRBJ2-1	CASSLGQGEPKRPQFF	TGTGCCAGCAGCTTAGGTCAGGGTGAGCCAAAACGACCGCAGTTCTTC
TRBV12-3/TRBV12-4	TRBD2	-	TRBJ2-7	CAGSSQLAPYEQYF	TGTGCCGGCAGTTCACAACTAGCGCCCTACGAGCAGTACTTC
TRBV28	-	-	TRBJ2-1	CASSLYSGTGFNEQFF	TGTGCCAGCAGTTTATATAGCGGGACAGGGTTCAATGAGCAGTTCTTC
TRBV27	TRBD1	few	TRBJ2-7	CASSLFPGTGAYEQYF	TGTGCCAGCAGTTTGTTCCCCGGGACAGGGGCTTACGAGCAGTACTTC
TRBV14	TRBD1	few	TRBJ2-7	CASSQMPGQGSYEQYF	TGTGCCAGCAGCCAAATGCCGGGACAGGGCAGCTACGAGCAGTACTTC
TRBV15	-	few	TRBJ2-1	CATRGSPGNNEQFF	TGTGCCACCAGGGGCTCCCCCGGAAACAATGAGCAGTTCTTC
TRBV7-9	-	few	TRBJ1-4	CASRAGTNEKLFF	TGTGCCAGCAGGGCAGGAACTAATGAAAAACTGTTTTTT
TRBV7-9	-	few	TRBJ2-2	CASSLAGNANTGELFF	TGTGCCAGCAGCTTAGCGGGGAACGCGAACACCGGGGAGCTGTTTTTT
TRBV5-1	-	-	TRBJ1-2	CASSLPQGADGYTF	TGCGCCAGCAGCTTACCACAGGGTGCGGACGGCTACACCTTC
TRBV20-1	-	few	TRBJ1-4	CSARDFRFNEKLFF	TGCAGTGCTAGAGATTTCCGGTTTAATGAAAAACTGTTTTTT
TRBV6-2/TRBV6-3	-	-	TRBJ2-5	CASGVAEQETQYF	TGTGCCAGTGGGGTAGCAGAGCAAGAGACCCAGTACTTC
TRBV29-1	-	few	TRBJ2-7	CSAVQVNEQYF	TGCAGCGCAGTGCAGGTCAACGAGCAGTACTTC
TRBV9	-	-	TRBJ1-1	CAGSPFGTEAFF	TGTGCCGGCAGCCCCTTTGGCACTGAAGCTTTCTTT
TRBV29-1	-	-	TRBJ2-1	CSVELRPSSYNEQFF	TGCAGCGTTGAGTTGCGCCCGAGCTCCTACAATGAGCAGTTCTTC
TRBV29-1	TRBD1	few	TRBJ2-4	CSVEEDRAPKNIQYF	TGCAGCGTTGAAGAGGACAGGGCTCCCAAAAACATTCAGTACTTC
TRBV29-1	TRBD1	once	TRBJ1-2	CSGSQGVEYGYTF	TGCAGCGGCTCACAGGGGGTAGAGTATGGTTACACCTTC
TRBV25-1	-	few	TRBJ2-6	CASSHSMSYSSGANVLTF	TGTGCCAGCAGCCACTCCATGAGTTACAGCTCTGGGGCCAACGTCCTGACTTTC
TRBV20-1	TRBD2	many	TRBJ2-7	CSARGEREVYEQYF	TGCAGTGCCCGGGGGGAGCGGGAGGTCTACGAGCAGTACTTC
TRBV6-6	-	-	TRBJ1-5	CATTIRVASNQPQHF	TGTGCCACTACGATCCGGGTAGCCAGCAATCAGCCCCAGCATTTT
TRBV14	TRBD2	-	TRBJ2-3	CASSQVRPSGTDTQYF	TGTGCCAGCAGCCAAGTTCGGCCTAGCGGGACAGATACGCAGTATTTT
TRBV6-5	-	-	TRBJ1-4	CASSYSDGKGEKLFF	TGTGCCAGCAGTTACTCGGATGGGAAGGGTGAAAAACTGTTTTTT
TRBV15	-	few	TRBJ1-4	CATEALGGEKLFF	TGTGCCACCGAGGCACTAGGAGGGGAAAAACTGTTTTTT
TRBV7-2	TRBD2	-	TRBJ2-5	CASSSGGTSGSLPYF	TGTGCCAGCAGCTCAGGGGGGACTAGCGGGAGCCTGCCGTACTTC
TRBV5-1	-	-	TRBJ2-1	CASSLGRQVNEQFF	TGCGCCAGCAGCCTGGGGCGACAGGTCAATGAGCAGTTCTTC
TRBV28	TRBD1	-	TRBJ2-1	CASSALRDRDNREQFF	TGTGCCAGCAGTGCTCTCCGGGACAGGGATAATCGTGAGCAGTTCTTC
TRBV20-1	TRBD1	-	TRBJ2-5	CSAWLGGVETQYF	TGCAGTGCTTGGCTAGGGGGCGTAGAGACCCAGTACTTC
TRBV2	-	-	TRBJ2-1	CASSYIGAREQFF	TGTGCCAGCAGCTACATAGGGGCGAGGGAGCAGTTCTTC
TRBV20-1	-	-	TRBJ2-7	CSARESVLRLEQYF	TGCAGTGCTAGAGAGTCAGTCCTGCGGCTCGAGCAGTACTTC
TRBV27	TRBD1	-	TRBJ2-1	CASSPEGQSHEQFF	TGTGCCAGCAGTCCAGAGGGACAGTCTCATGAGCAGTTCTTC
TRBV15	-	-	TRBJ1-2	CATSRGGESSSYGYTF	TGTGCCACCAGCAGAGGGGGGGAGTCTTCTAGCTATGGCTACACCTTC
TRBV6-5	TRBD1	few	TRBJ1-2	CASSQDRARNYGYTF	TGTGCCAGCAGCCAAGACAGGGCCCGCAACTATGGCTACACCTTC
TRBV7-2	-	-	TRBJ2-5	CASSLGTVLYF	TGTGCCAGCAGCTTAGGGACAGTCCTGTACTTC
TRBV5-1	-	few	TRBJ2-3	CASSLAGSGSTDAQYF	TGCGCCAGCAGCTTGGCCGGCAGCGGTAGCACAGATGCGCAGTATTTT
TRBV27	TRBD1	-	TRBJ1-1	CASSQDRIRAEAFF	TGTGCCAGCAGTCAGGACAGGATTCGGGCTGAAGCTTTCTTT
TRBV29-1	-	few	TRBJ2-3	CSVYRDTQYF	TGCAGCGTCTACAGGGATACGCAGTATTTT
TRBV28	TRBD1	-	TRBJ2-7	CASAFTDRGFYEQYF	TGTGCCAGCGCCTTTACGGACAGGGGCTTCTATGAGCAGTACTTC
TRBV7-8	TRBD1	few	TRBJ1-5	CASSLRRGGQPQHF	TGTGCCAGCAGCTTACGCAGGGGGGGTCAGCCCCAGCATTTT
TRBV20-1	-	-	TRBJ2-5	CSARNVPLRYQETQYF	TGCAGTGCTAGAAATGTACCCTTGAGGTACCAAGAGACCCAGTACTTC
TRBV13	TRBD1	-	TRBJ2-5	CASSSRTGGPMETQYF	TGTGCCAGCAGCTCACGGACAGGTGGACCTATGGAGACCCAGTACTTC
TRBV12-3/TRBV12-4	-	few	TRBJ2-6	CASSFSEYGANVLTF	TGTGCCAGCAGTTTCTCGGAATATGGGGCCAACGTCCTGACTTTC
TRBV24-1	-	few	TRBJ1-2	CAASDFLGDHYTF	TGTGCCGCCAGTGATTTTTTGGGGGATCACTACACCTTC
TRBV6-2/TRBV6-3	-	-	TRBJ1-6	CASSPTRERFTSYNSPLHF	TGTGCCAGCAGTCCCACGAGGGAACGGTTTACATCCTATAATTCACCCCTCCACTTT
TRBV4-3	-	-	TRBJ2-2	CASRGGPNTGELFF	TGCGCCAGCAGGGGGGGACCTAACACCGGGGAGCTGTTTTTT
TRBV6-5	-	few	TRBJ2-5	CACGGRAETQYF	TGTGCCTGCGGGGGCAGGGCGGAGACCCAGTACTTC
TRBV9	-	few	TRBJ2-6	CASSHFGGSLSGANVLTF	TGTGCCAGCAGCCATTTCGGAGGATCACTCTCTGGGGCCAACGTCCTGACTTTC
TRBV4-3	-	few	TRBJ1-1	CASSQVPQGNTEAFF	TGCGCCAGCAGCCAAGTACCCCAGGGGAACACTGAAGCTTTCTTT